One and the same sample provided the 27 T cell receptor beta chains below, sequenced in a study of blood T cell repertoires in COVID-19. TCRdb's copy holds only in-frame clones and misses some; the assay was immunoSEQ multiplex PCR. The repertoire holds under 65,000 clones, around 87% seen once, with approximately 6% in the top ten. The sequenced sample was peripheral blood. These receptors originate from a woman aged 55-70 years with COVID-19, enrolled during active disease.

This sequence joins TRBV7-9 and TRBJ1-5, with a weak D call TRBD1 (5 bases). Between the trimmed V and J ends, which lost 4 bases and 0 bases, there was a span of 10 bases. The CDR3 runs to 15 residues. The germline V gene has CDR1 SEHNR and CDR2 FQNEAQ (reference sequence). DNA for the CDR3: TGTGCCAGCAGCTCATGGGGGGGTAGCAATCAGCCCCAGCATTTT. Translating gives CASSSWGGSNQPQHF.

J is TRBJ1-1 and V is TRBV10-3, with unresolved D. The CDR3 is 15 amino acids. CDR1 is ENHRY, CDR2 SYGVKD, per germline. V lost 0 bases to trimming and J lost 4 bases, with 12 bases between them. CDR3 in amino acids: CAISESLEGITEAFF. CDR3 DNA: TGTGCCATCAGTGAGTCGTTGGAGGGTATCACTGAAGCTTTCTTT.

Worth noting for this clone: Other DNA sequences in this sample translate to the same CDR3. The rearrangement links TRBV19 to TRBJ2-1; 9 bases are shared with TRBD2. The CDR3 has 15 residues. The germline gives CDR1 LNHDA, CDR2 SQIVND (reference sequence). With 5 bases clipped from V and 1 base from J, the junction kept 3 bases outside the gene matches. The chain's CDR3 is CASSLAGVSYNEQFF. CDR3 DNA sequence: TGTGCCAGTAGTTTAGCGGGAGTGTCCTACAATGAGCAGTTCTTC.

The chain carries TRBV7-2 and TRBJ1-2, with 12 bases matching TRBD1. The CDR3 is 18 amino acids. V dropped 5 bases and J dropped 6; count of bases not matched to a gene: 16. Germline V gene data show CDR1 as SGHTA and CDR2 as FQGNSA. The CDR3 reads CASSITGTGGLNLNGYTF. The CDR3 DNA reads as TGTGCCAGCAGCATAACCGGGACAGGGGGCCTCAATCTCAATGGCTACACCTTC.

The chain combines TRBV2 with TRBJ2-6; tentative D call: TRBD1 (7 bases). Germline CDR1 SNHLY, CDR2 FYNNEI. The length of the CDR3 is 20 residues. Trimming took off 7 bases at V and 2 bases at J, with 27 bases between the two ends. The CDR3, as DNA: TGTGCCAGCACCGGGCGCCAGGGGGGTAGCGTTCGAGCTGGGGCCAACGTCCTGACTTTC. It yields the protein CASTGRQGGSVRAGANVLTF.

The gene calls are TRBV7-9 and TRBJ1-4, with 7 bases identical to TRBD1. Germline V lookup: CDR1 SEHNR, CDR2 FQNEAQ (reference sequence). The CDR3 consists of 16 residues. V trimming: 3 bases; J trimming: 11 bases; junction bases outside the gene matches: 15. This chain's CDR3 is CASSLGAGGVGQKLFF. The CDR3 bases are TGTGCCAGCAGCTTGGGGGCAGGGGGAGTAGGGCAGAAACTGTTTTTT.

There are a few counts of this clone. This chain uses TRBV19 with TRBJ2-1, with 9 nucleotides matching TRBD1. The V gene's germline CDR1 is LNHDA and CDR2 SQIVND (reference sequence). CDR3 length: 14 residues. Losses at the gene ends were 5 bases for V and 5 bases for J; bases not matched to a gene: 4. CDR3 protein: CASSSWDRDNEQFF. The CDR3 region has the DNA TGTGCCAGTAGTTCTTGGGACAGGGACAATGAGCAGTTCTTC.

V usage is TRBV5-1 and J usage is TRBJ2-5; no reliable D call. The CDR3 has 14 amino acids. Trimming cost V 1 base and J 2 bases, with 9 bases left between them. Germline lookup yields CDR1 SGHRS and CDR2 YFSETQ. This CDR3 reads CASSLFLGQETQYF. The CDR3 bases are TGCGCCAGCAGCTTGTTTCTCGGGCAAGAGACCCAGTACTTC.

The gene calls are TRBV18 and TRBJ2-7; D ambiguous. Germline V lookup: CDR1 KGHSH, CDR2 LQKENI. Trimming left V 5 bases short and J 0 bases short, with 5 bases between. This CDR3 has 12 amino acids. In DNA, the CDR3 is TGTGCCAGCTCAGGTAGCTCCTACGAGCAGTACTTC. The encoded protein is CASSGSSYEQYF. Combining the CDR3 with reference TRBV18 and TRBJ2-7 gives the whole variable domain NAGVMQNPRHLVRRRGQEARLRCSPMKGHSHVYWYRQLPEEGLKFMVYLQKENIIDESGMPKERFSAEFPKEGPSILRIQQVVRGDSAAYFCASSGSSYEQYFGPGTRLTVT.

V usage is TRBV2 and J usage is TRBJ2-3; TRBD1 aligns across 9 bases. Germline-derived CDR1 and CDR2 are SNHLY and FYNNEI. The CDR3 totals 14 residues. V dropped 6 bases and J dropped 5; count of bases not matched to a gene: 6. The CDR3 region has the DNA TGTGCCAGCAGACCCGGGACAGGGCGAGATACGCAGTATTTT. This codes for CASRPGTGRDTQYF.

V gene TRBV5-1 combines with J gene TRBJ1-6; D may be TRBD1 (5 bases). CDR1 and CDR2 (germline): SGHRS, YFSETQ. Trimming stripped 8 bases from V and 7 bases from J, with 19 bases between. The CDR3 is 15 residues long. The CDR3 region is CASRPGFDRNSPLHF. The CDR3 DNA is TGCGCCAGTCGTCCAGGGTTTGATCGGAATTCACCCCTCCACTTT.

This sequence joins TRBV19 and TRBJ2-1; a weak D match, TRBD1 (5 bases). The CDR3 spans 14 residues. Trimming took 5 bases from V and 8 from J, leaving 16 bases between them. Germline V gene data show CDR1 as LNHDA and CDR2 as SQIVND (reference sequence). CDR3 protein: CASSWGRVRDEQFF. CDR3 coding DNA: TGTGCCAGTAGTTGGGGCCGGGTTCGGGATGAGCAGTTCTTC.

The chain employs TRBV6-6 and TRBJ1-1; D uncertain. CDR3 length: 15 amino acids. Trimming shortened V by 3 bases and J by 7 bases, and 18 bases separated the two germline ends. Germline CDR1 reads MNHNY; CDR2 reads SVGAGI (reference sequence). Written as DNA, the CDR3 is TGTGCCAGCAGTTATGAGTATGGGCGACTAGATGAAGCTTTCTTT. It yields the protein CASSYEYGRLDEAFF.

This chain links TRBV29-1 with TRBJ1-2, with 8 bases identical to TRBD1. Germline CDR1 reads SQVTM; CDR2 reads ANQGSEA. V shed 5 bases and J 2 bases; nucleotides not matched to a gene: 7. The CDR3 is 14 residues long. CDR3 DNA: TGCAGCGTTTCTCAGGGGGCAACCAACTATGGCTACACCTTC. This encodes CSVSQGATNYGYTF.

The J gene is TRBJ1-1, the V gene TRBV18; D not certain. The V gene's germline CDR1 is KGHSH and CDR2 LQKENI. CDR3 length: 15 amino acids. V lost 0 bases, J lost 5 bases, and 13 bases lay in between. CDR3 in amino acids: CASSPPEGWRTEAFF. The CDR3 DNA reads TGTGCCAGCTCACCACCTGAAGGTTGGCGGACTGAAGCTTTCTTT.

The gene calls are TRBV9 and TRBJ2-7, with 7 bases aligning to TRBD1. This CDR3 is 17 amino acids long. Germline CDR1 and CDR2: SGDLS and YYNGEE. V lost 0 bases to trimming and J lost 4 bases; unmatched junction nucleotides: 13. The CDR3 loop reads CASSVGSLETGYYEQYF. CDR3 nucleotides: TGTGCCAGCAGCGTAGGTTCCCTCGAGACAGGGTATTACGAGCAGTACTTC.

The chain couples TRBV2 to TRBJ1-2; TRBD1 matches at 8 bases. CDR3 size: 17 residues. CDR1 SNHLY and CDR2 FYNNEI come from the germline V gene. The V segment lost 4 bases and the J segment 4 bases; nucleotides outside the gene matches: 14. The CDR3 region is CASSGPDRVPISYGYTF. Written as DNA, the CDR3 is TGTGCCAGCAGTGGCCCGGACAGGGTTCCTATAAGCTATGGCTACACCTTC.

This sequence joins TRBV24-1 and TRBJ2-6; 8 positions match TRBD1. J gave up 0 bases and V 3 bases, and 6 bases lay outside the gene matches. The CDR3 consists of 18 residues. Germline CDR1 is KGHDR and CDR2 is SFDVKD. The CDR3 here is CATSDPGQDISGANVLTF. The CDR3, as DNA: TGTGCCACCAGTGATCCGGGACAGGATATCTCTGGGGCCAACGTCCTGACTTTC.

In this sample, this clone turned up a few times. The chain combines TRBV27 with TRBJ2-3; 13 bases match TRBD2. The germline CDR1 and CDR2 sequences are MNHEY and SMNVEV (reference sequence). Trimming at V came to 6 bases and at J to 0 bases, leaving 6 bases not matched to a gene. The CDR3 sequence is 17 residues long. This CDR3 is CASSSPGLAGSTDTQYF. In nucleotides, the CDR3 is TGTGCCAGCAGCTCGCCGGGACTAGCGGGAAGCACAGATACGCAGTATTTT.

The rearrangement joins TRBV5-4 to TRBJ2-1; D may be TRBD2 (6 bases). The germline V gene has CDR1 SGHNT and CDR2 YYREEE (reference sequence). V lost 3 bases and J 0 bases, leaving 13 bases between the germline ends. There are 16 residues in the CDR3. CDR3 coding DNA: TGTGCCAGCAGCTCCGGTCGGGGGAGCTCCTACAATGAGCAGTTCTTC. Amino acid sequence: CASSSGRGSSYNEQFF.

This rearrangement joins TRBV5-6 to TRBJ2-1; 7 nucleotides match TRBD1. Looked up from germline, CDR1 is SGHDT and CDR2 is YYEEEE. J was trimmed by 5 bases and V by 5 bases; bases with no gene match: 4. The CDR3 runs to 13 residues. CDR3 in DNA: TGTGCCAGCAGGCCGGGACAGCACAATGAGCAGTTCTTC. Protein product: CASRPGQHNEQFF.

The chain is built from TRBV6-5 and TRBJ1-4; TRBD1 matches 8 bases. The CDR3 runs to 14 residues. The germline gives CDR1 MNHEY, CDR2 SVGAGI. The V segment lost 2 bases and the J segment 6 bases; nucleotides outside the gene matches: 2. CDR3 coding DNA: TGTGCCAGCAGTTACGCCAGGGGGCATGAAAAACTGTTTTTT. It codes for CASSYARGHEKLFF.

In its sample, this clone was seen a few times. The gene calls are TRBV19 and TRBJ1-5; 9 bases line up with TRBD1. The CDR3 is made up of 18 amino acids. V lost 4 bases, J lost 0 bases, and 10 bases stayed unmatched. Germline V gene sequence: CDR1 LNHDA, CDR2 SQIVND (reference sequence). CDR3 nucleotide sequence: TGTGCCAGTAGTACCGGACAGGGGACTACCTATAGCAATCAGCCCCAGCATTTT. Protein sequence: CASSTGQGTTYSNQPQHF.

The chain is built from TRBV7-8 and TRBJ2-7, with 8 bases that match TRBD1. V dropped 8 bases and J dropped 1; count of bases not matched to a gene: 4. Germline V lookup: CDR1 SGHVS, CDR2 FQNEAQ. The CDR3 spans 13 residues. The CDR3 sequence: CASRDRSSYEQYF. CDR3 bases: TGTGCCAGCCGGGACAGGTCATCCTACGAGCAGTACTTC.

This clone was seen more than once but under ten times. This rearrangement joins TRBV25-1 to TRBJ1-1, with 10 bases matching TRBD1. The CDR3 runs to 13 residues. Germline values: CDR1 MGHDK, CDR2 SYGVNS. V shed 5 bases and J 7 bases; nucleotides not matched to a gene: 4. CDR3 in DNA: TGTGCCAGCAGTAGACAGGGGGCGGTTGAAGCTTTCTTT. Its protein product is CASSRQGAVEAFF.

The chain links TRBV6-6 to TRBJ1-2; no definite D call. Trimming cost V 7 bases and J 3 bases, with 15 bases left between them. CDR3 length: 14 amino acids. The germline V gene encodes CDR1 MNHNY and CDR2 SVGAGI (reference sequence). CDR3 in amino acids: CASMRVGGDYGYTF. The CDR3 DNA reads TGTGCCAGCATGCGGGTCGGCGGGGACTATGGCTACACCTTC.

The chain joins TRBV20-1 to TRBJ1-3; D unclear. CDR1 is DFQATT and CDR2 is SNEGSKA in the germline V gene (reference sequence). V was cut by 3 bases and J by 0 bases, with 6 bases left in between. This CDR3 region has 13 residues. CDR3: CSASISSGNTIYF. In nucleotides, the CDR3 is TGCAGTGCTAGTATTAGCTCTGGAAACACCATATATTTT.